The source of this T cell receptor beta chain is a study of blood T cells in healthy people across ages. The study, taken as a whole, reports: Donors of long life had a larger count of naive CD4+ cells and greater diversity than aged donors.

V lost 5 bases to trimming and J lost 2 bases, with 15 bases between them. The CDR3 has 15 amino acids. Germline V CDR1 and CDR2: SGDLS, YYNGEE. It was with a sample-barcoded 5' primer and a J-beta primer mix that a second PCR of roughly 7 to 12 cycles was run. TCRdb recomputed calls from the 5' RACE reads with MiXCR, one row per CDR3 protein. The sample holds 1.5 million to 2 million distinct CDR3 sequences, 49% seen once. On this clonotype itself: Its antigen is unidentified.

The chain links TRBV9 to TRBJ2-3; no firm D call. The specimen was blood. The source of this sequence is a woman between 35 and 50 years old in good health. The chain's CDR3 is CASSGNLQSTDTQYF. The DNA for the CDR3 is TGTGCCAGCAGTGGGAACCTACAGTCCACAGATACGCAGTATTTT. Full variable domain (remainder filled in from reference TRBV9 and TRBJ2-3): DSGVTQTPKHLITATGQRVTLRCSPRSGDLSVYWYQQSLDQGLQFLIQYYNGEERAKGNILERFSAQQFPDLHSELNLSSLELGDSALYFCASSGNLQSTDTQYFGPGTRLTVL.